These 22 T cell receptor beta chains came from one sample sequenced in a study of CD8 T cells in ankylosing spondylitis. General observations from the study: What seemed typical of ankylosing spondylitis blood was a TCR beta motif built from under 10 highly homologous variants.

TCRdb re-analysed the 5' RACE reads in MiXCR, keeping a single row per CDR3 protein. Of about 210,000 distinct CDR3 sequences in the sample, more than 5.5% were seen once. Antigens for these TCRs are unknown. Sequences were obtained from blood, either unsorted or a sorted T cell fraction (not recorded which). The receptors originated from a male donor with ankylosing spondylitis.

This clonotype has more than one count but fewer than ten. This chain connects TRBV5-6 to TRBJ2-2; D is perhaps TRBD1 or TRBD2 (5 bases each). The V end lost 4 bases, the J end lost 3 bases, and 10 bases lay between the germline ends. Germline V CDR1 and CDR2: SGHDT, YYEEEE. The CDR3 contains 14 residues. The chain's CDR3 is CASSRDGYTGELFF. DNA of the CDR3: TGTGCCAGCAGCCGGGACGGTTACACCGGGGAGCTGTTTTTT.

CDR3 nucleotide sequence: TGTGCCAGTAGTCGGGACAGGGACCCCTACAATGAGCAGTTCTTC. Amino acids: CASSRDRDPYNEQFF. V usage is TRBV19 and J usage is TRBJ2-1; TRBD1 matches at 9 bases. V gave up 5 bases and J gave up 2 bases; unmatched junction bases: 4. Germline V CDR1 and CDR2: LNHDA, SQIVND (reference sequence). The CDR3 loop spans 15 amino acids.

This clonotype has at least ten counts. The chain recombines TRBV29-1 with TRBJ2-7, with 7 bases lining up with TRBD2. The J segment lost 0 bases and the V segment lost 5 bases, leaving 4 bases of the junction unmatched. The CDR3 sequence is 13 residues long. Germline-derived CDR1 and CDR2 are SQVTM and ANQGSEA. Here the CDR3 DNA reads TGCAGCGTTAGCGGGACGGGCTCCTACGAGCAGTACTTC. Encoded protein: CSVSGTGSYEQYF.

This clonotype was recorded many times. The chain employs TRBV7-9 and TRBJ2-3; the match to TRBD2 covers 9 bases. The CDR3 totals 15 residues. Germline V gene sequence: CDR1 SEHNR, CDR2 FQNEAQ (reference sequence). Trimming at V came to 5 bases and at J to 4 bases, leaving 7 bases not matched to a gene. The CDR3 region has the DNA TGTGCCAGCAGCCCCCTAGCGGGGTGGGCAGATACGCAGTATTTT. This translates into CASSPLAGWADTQYF.

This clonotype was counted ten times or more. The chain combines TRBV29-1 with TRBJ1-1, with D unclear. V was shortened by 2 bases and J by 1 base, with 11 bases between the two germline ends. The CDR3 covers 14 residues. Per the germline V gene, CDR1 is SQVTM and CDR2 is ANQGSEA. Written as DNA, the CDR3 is TGCAGCGTTGAATGGGCCGGGAAGAACACTGAAGCTTTCTTT. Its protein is CSVEWAGKNTEAFF.

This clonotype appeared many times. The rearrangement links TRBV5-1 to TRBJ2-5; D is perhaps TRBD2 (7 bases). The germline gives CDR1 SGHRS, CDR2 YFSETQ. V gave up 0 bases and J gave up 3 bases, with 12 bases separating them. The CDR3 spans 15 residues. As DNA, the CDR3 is TGCGCCAGCAGCTTGGCCCAGGGGAGGGAAGAGACCCAGTACTTC. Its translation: CASSLAQGREETQYF. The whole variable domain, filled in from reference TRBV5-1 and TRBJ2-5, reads KAGVTQTPRYLIKTRGQQVTLSCSPISGHRSVSWYQQTPGQGLQFLFEYFSETQRNKGNFPGRFSGRQFSNSRSEMNVSTLELGDSALYLCASSLAQGREETQYFGPGTRLLVL.

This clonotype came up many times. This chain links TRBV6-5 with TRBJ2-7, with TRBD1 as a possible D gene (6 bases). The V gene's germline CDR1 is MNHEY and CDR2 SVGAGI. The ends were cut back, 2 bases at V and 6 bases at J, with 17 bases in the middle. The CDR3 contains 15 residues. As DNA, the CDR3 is TGTGCCAGCAGTTACGAAGGGCAGGGGTTCGGCGAGCAGTACTTC. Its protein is CASSYEGQGFGEQYF.

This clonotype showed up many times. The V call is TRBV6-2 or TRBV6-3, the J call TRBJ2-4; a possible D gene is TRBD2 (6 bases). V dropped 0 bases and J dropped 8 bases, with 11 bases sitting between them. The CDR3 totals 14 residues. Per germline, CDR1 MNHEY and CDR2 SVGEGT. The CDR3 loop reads CASSYSSGPDIQYF. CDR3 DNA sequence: TGTGCCAGCAGTTACTCTAGCGGCCCGGACATTCAGTACTTC.

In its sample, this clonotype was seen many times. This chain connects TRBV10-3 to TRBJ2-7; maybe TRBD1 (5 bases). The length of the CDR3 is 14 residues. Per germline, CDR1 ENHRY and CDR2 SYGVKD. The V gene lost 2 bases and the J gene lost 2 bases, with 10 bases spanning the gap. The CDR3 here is CAISEAGHTYEQYF. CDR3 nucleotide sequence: TGTGCCATCAGTGAGGCAGGACATACCTACGAGCAGTACTTC.

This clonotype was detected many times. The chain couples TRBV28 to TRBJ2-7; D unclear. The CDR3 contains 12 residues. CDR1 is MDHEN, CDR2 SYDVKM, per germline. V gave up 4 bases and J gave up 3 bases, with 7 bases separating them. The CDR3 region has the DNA TGTGCCAGCAGTTCAAAGGGCTACGAGCAGTACTTC. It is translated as CASSSKGYEQYF.

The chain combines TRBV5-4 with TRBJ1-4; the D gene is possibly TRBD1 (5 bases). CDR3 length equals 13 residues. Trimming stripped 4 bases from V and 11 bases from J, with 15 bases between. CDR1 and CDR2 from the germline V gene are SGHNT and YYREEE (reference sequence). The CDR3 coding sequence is TGTGCCAGCAGCCCGACGACTAAGGGGAAACTGTTTTTT. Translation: CASSPTTKGKLFF.

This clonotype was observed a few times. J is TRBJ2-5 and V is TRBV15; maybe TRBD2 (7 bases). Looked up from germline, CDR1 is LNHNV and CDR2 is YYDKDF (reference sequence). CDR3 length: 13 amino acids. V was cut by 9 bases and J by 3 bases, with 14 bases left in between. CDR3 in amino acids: CATSRGRKETQYF. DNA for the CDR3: TGTGCCACGTCGCGGGGGCGCAAAGAGACCCAGTACTTC.

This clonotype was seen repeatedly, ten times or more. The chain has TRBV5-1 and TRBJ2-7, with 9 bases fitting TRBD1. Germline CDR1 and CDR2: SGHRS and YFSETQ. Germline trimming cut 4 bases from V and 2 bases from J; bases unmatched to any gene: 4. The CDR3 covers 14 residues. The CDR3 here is CASSAGTGTYEQYF. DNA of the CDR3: TGCGCCAGCAGCGCCGGGACAGGGACCTACGAGCAGTACTTC.

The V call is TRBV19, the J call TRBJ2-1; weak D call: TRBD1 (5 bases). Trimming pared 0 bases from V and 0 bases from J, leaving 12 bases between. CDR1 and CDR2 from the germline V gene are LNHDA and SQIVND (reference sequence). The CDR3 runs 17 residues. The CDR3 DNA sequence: TGTGCCAGTAGTATAGATCCGACAGACCTCTCCTACAATGAGCAGTTCTTC. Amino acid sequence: CASSIDPTDLSYNEQFF.

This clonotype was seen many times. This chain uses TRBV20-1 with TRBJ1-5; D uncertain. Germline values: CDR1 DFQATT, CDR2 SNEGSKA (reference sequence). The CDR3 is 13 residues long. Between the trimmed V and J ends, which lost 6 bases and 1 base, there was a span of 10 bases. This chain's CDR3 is CSAEDTSNQPQHF. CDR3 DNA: TGCAGTGCAGAGGATACGAGCAATCAGCCCCAGCATTTT.

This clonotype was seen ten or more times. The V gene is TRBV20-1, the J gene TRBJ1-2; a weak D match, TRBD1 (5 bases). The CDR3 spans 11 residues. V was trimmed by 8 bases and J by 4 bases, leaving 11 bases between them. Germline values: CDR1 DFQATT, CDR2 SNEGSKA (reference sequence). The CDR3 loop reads CSTGQTYGYTF. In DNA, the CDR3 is TGCAGTACCGGACAAACCTATGGCTACACCTTC.

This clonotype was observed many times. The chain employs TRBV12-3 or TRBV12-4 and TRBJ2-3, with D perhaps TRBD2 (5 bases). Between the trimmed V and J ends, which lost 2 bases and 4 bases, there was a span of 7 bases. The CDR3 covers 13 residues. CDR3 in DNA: TGTGCCAGCAGTTTACTAGCTCCAGATACGCAGTATTTT. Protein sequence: CASSLLAPDTQYF.

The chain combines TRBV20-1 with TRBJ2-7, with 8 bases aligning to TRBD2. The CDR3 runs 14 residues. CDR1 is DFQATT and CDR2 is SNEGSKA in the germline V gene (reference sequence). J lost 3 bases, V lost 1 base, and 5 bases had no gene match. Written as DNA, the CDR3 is TGCAGTGCTAGAGCCCGGACTAGCTACTACGAGCAGTACTTC. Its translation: CSARARTSYYEQYF.

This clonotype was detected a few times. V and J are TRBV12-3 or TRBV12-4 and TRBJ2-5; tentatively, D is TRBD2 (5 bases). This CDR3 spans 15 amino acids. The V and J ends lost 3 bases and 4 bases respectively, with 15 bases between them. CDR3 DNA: TGTGCCAGCAGTTTCCCTGAACTAGTTGGAGAGACCCAGTACTTC. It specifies CASSFPELVGETQYF.

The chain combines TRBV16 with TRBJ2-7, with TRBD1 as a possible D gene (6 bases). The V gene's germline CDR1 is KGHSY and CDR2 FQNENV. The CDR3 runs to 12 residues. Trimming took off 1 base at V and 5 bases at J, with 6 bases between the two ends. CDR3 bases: TGTGCCAGCAGCCAATGGACAGACGAGCAGTACTTC. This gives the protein CASSQWTDEQYF. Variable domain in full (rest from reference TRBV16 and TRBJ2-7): GEEVAQTPKHLVRGEGQKAKLYCAPIKGHSYVFWYQQVLKNEFKFLISFQNENVFDETGMPKERFSAKCLPNSPCSLEIQATKLEDSAVYFCASSQWTDEQYFGPGTRLTVT.

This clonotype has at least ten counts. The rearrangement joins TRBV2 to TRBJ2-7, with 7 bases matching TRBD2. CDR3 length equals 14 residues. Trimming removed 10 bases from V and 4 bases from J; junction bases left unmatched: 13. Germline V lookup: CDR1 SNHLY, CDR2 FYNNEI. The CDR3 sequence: CATNRDAGGYEQYF. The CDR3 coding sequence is TGTGCCACTAACCGGGACGCCGGGGGGTACGAGCAGTACTTC. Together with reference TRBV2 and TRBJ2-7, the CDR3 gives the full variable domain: EPEVTQTPSHQVTQMGQEVILRCVPISNHLYFYWYRQILGQKVEFLVSFYNNEISEKSEIFDDQFSVERPDGSNFTLKIRSTKLEDSAMYFCATNRDAGGYEQYFGPGTRLTVT.

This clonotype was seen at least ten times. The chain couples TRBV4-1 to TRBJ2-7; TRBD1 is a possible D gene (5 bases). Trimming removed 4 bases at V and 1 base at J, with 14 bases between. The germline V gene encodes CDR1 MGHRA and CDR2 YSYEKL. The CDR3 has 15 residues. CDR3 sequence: CASSPSTQGSYEQYF. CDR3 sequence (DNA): TGCGCCAGCAGCCCGTCAACCCAGGGTTCCTACGAGCAGTACTTC.